This TCR beta chain comes out of a study of shared clonotypes between healthy human individuals. Libraries were prepared by immunoSEQ multiplex PCR; TCRdb keeps only in-frame clonotypes and omits some of them. The table records some 2 million clones, 85% to 95% of them present only once. The V gene's germline CDR1 is LNHDA and CDR2 SQIVND (reference sequence). The V and J ends lost 4 bases and 0 bases, in that order; junction bases with no gene match: 9. The CDR3 sequence is 18 residues long. Sequencing input: naive CD4+ T cells sorted from blood. The subset is: CD45RA+ positively selected. The V gene is TRBV19, the J gene TRBJ2-1; TRBD1 agrees at 10 bases. This clonotype was sampled from a man younger than 35 in good health. CDR3 loop: CASSTPGQGPSSYNEQFF. The CDR3 nucleotides are TGTGCCAGTAGTACCCCGGGACAGGGGCCTAGCTCCTACAATGAGCAGTTCTTC.